The clone carrying this T cell receptor beta chain was found a few times. Its antigen is not known. The same CDR3 is also encoded by other DNA sequences in this sample. With 6 bases clipped from V and 2 bases from J, the junction kept 4 bases outside the gene matches. Germline V CDR1 and CDR2: LGHNT, FRNRAP. The CDR3 runs 15 residues. Primers included in the PCR were 60 Vbeta and 13 Jbeta primers. Some clones are missing from TCRdb's copy, which holds only in-frame ones; the method was immunoSEQ multiplex PCR. This table holds 100,000 to 120,000 clones, roughly 15% found once. The data are from a study of cytomegalovirus exposure and HLA in healthy donors. Overall study findings and caveats: Across donors, most TCRs were seen rarely, yet some public ones were widespread.

Specimen: PBMCs. This chain joins TRBV12-5 and TRBJ2-2, with TRBD1 matching over 9 bases. This TCR derives from a female donor in good health and CMV-seronegative. The CDR3 loop reads CASGTGQGNTGELFF. DNA for the CDR3: TGTGCTAGTGGCACGGGACAGGGTAACACCGGGGAGCTGTTTTTT.